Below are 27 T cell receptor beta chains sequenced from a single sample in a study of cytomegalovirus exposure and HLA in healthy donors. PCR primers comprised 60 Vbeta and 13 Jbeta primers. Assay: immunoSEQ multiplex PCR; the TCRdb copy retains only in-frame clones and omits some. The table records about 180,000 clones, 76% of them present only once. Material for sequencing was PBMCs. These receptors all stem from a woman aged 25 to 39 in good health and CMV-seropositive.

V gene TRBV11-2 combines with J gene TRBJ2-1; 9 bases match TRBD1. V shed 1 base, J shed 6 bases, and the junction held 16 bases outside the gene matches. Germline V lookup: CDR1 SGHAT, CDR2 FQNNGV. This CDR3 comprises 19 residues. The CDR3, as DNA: TGTGCCAGCAGCTTAGCACCGGTCACCTACAGGGGGCGCCGCAATGAGCAGTTCTTC. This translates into CASSLAPVTYRGRRNEQFF.

The CDR3 is CASSEAISPRVYEQYF. The DNA for the CDR3 is TGTGCCAGCAGTGAAGCGATCAGTCCCAGGGTTTACGAGCAGTACTTC. The rearrangement links TRBV6-1 to TRBJ2-5; D is possibly TRBD1 (5 bases). The J call is doubtful: the DNA matches TRBJ2-7 better. This CDR3 is 16 amino acids long. Germline-derived CDR1 and CDR2 are MNHNS and SASEGT.

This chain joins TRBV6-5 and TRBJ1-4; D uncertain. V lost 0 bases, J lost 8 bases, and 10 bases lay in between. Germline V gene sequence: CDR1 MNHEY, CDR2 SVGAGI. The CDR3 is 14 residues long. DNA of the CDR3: TGTGCCAGCAGTTACTCGAGGGCGGTGGAAAAACTGTTTTTT. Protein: CASSYSRAVEKLFF.

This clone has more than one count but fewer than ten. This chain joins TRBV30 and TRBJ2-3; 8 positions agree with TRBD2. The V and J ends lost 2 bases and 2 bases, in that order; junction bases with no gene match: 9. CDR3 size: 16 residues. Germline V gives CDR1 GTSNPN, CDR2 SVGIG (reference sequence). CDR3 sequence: CAWSILSGGLTDTQYF. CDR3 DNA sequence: TGTGCCTGGAGTATACTTTCGGGGGGGCTCACAGATACGCAGTATTTT.

The CDR3 protein is CASSYSRGYEQYF. The CDR3 DNA is TGTGCCAGCAGTTACTCGCGGGGCTACGAGCAGTACTTC. The chain employs TRBV6-5 and TRBJ2-7; a possible D gene is TRBD2 (6 bases). The CDR3 loop spans 13 amino acids. V lost 0 bases, J lost 3 bases, and 6 bases lay in between. The germline gives CDR1 MNHEY, CDR2 SVGAGI.

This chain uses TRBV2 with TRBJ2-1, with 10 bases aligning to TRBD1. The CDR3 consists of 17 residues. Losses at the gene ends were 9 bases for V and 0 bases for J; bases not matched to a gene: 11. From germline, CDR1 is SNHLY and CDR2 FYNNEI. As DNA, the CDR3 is TGTGCCAGTATCCGGGACAGGGGATTTTCCTCCTACAATGAGCAGTTCTTC. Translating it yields CASIRDRGFSSYNEQFF. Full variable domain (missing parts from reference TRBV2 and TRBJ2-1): EPEVTQTPSHQVTQMGQEVILRCVPISNHLYFYWYRQILGQKVEFLVSFYNNEISEKSEIFDDQFSVERPDGSNFTLKIRSTKLEDSAMYFCASIRDRGFSSYNEQFFGPGTRLTVL.

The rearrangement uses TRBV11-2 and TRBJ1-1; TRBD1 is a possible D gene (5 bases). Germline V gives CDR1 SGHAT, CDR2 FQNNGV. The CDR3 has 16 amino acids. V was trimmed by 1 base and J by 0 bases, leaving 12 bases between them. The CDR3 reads CASSLAPGGLNTEAFF. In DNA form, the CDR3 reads TGTGCCAGCAGCTTAGCCCCGGGGGGATTGAACACTGAAGCTTTCTTT.

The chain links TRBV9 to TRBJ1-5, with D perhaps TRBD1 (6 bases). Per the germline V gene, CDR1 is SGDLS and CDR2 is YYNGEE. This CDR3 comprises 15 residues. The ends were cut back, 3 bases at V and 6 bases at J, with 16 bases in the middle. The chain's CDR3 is CASSAGGLGSQPQHF. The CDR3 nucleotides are TGTGCCAGCAGCGCCGGGGGGCTAGGCTCTCAGCCCCAGCATTTT.

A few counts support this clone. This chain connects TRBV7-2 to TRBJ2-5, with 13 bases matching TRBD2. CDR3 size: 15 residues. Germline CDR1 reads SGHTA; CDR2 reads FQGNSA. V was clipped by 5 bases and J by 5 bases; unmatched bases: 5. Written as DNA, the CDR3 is TGTGCCAGCAGCCCCGGACTAGCGGGGGTGGAGACCCAGTACTTC. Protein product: CASSPGLAGVETQYF.

The CDR3 protein is CASSWGLAGGNPHNEQFF. CDR3 nucleotides: TGTGCCAGCAGCTGGGGACTAGCGGGGGGCAACCCCCACAATGAGCAGTTCTTC. The V call is TRBV5-5, the J call TRBJ2-1, with TRBD2 matching 15 bases. The germline V gene has CDR1 SGHKS and CDR2 YYEKEE (reference sequence). J lost 5 bases, V lost 3 bases, and 9 bases had no gene match. CDR3 size: 18 residues.

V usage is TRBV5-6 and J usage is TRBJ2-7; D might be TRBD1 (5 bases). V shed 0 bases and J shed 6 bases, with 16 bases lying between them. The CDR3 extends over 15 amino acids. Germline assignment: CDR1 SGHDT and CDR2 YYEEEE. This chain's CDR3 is CASSLGWGRALEQYF. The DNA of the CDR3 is TGTGCCAGCAGCTTGGGGTGGGGCCGGGCCCTCGAGCAGTACTTC. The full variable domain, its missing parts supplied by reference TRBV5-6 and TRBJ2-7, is DAGVTQSPTHLIKTRGQQVTLRCSPKSGHDTVSWYQQALGQGPQFIFQYYEEEERQRGNFPDRFSGHQFPNYSSELNVNALLLGDSALYLCASSLGWGRALEQYFGPGTRLTVT.

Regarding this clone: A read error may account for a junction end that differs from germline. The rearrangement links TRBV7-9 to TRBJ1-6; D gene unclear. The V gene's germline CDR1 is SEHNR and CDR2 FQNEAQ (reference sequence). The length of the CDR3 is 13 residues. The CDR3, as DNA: TGTGCCAGCAGCTTAGCCGGGAATTCACCCCCCCACTTT. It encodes CASSLAGNSPPHF. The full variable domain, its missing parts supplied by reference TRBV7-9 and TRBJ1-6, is DTGVSQNPRHKITKRGQNVTFRCDPISEHNRLYWYRQTLGQGPEFLTYFQNEAQLEKSRLLSDRFSAERPKGSFSTLEIQRTEQGDSAMYLCASSLAGNSPPHFGNGTRLTVT.

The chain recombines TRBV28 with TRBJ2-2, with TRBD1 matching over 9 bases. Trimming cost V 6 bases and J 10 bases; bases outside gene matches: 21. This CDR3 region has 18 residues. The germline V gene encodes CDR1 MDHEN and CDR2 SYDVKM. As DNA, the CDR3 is TGTGCCAGCAGCCTCACCGCGTTAAGGGACAGGGCAAGCCAGGAGCTGTTTTTT. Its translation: CASSLTALRDRASQELFF. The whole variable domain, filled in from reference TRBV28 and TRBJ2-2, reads DVKVTQSSRYLVKRTGEKVFLECVQDMDHENMFWYRQDPGLGLRLIYFSYDVKMKEKGDIPEGYSVSREKKERFSLILESASTNQTSMYLCASSLTALRDRASQELFFGEGSRLTVL.

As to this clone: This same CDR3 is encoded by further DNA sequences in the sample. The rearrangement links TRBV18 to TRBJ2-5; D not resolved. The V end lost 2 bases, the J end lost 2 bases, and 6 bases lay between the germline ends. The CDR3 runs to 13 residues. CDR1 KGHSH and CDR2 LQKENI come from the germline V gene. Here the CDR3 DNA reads TGTGCCAGCTCACCAGGGCAACAAGAGACCCAGTACTTC. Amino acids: CASSPGQQETQYF.

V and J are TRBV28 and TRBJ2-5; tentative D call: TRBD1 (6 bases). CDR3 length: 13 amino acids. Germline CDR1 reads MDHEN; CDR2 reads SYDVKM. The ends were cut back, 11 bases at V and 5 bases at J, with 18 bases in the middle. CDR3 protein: CAYKTGFAETQYF. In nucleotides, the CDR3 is TGTGCCTATAAAACAGGGTTCGCGGAGACCCAGTACTTC.

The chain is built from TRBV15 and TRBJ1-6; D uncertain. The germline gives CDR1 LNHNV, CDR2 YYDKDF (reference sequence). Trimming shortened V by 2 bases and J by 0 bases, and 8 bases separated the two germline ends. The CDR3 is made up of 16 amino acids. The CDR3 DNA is TGTGCCACCAGCAGAATGGGGAGCTCCTATAATTCACCCCTCCACTTT. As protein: CATSRMGSSYNSPLHF.

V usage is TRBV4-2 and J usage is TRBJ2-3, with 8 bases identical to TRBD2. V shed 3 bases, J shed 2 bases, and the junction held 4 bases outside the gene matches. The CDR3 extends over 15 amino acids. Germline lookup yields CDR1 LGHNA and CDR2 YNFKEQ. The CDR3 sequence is CASSHRGGNTDTQYF. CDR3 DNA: TGTGCCAGCAGCCACCGGGGGGGCAACACAGATACGCAGTATTTT.

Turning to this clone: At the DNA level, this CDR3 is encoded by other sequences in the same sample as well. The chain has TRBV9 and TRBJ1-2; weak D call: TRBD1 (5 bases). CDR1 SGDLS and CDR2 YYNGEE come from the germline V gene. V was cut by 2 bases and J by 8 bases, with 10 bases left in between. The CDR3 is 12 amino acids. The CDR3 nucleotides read TGTGCCAGCAGCGTGGGGGGAGCGGGCTACACCTTC. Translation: CASSVGGAGYTF.

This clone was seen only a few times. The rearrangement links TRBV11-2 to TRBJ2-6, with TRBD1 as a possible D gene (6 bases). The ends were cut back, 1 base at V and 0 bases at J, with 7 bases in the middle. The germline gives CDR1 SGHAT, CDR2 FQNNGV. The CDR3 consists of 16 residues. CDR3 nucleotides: TGTGCCAGCAGCTTAGGACAGGCCTCTGGGGCCAACGTCCTGACTTTC. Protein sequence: CASSLGQASGANVLTF.

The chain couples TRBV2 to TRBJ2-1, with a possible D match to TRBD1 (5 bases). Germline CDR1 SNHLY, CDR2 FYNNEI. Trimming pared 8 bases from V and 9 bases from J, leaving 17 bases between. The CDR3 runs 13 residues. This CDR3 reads CASQGVPDGEQFF. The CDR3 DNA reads TGTGCCAGCCAAGGGGTACCCGACGGTGAGCAGTTCTTC.

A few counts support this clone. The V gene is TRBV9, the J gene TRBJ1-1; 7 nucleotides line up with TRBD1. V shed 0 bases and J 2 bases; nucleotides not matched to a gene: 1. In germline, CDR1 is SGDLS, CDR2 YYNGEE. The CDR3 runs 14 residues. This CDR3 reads CASSVGQGNTEAFF. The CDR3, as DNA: TGTGCCAGCAGCGTAGGACAGGGAAACACTGAAGCTTTCTTT.

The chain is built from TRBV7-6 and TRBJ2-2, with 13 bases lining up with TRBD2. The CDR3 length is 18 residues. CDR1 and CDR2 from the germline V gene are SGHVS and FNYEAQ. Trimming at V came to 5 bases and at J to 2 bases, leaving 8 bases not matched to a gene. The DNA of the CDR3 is TGTGCCAGCAGCCCGAGGACTAGCGGGGGCACAAACACCGGGGAGCTGTTTTTT. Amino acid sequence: CASSPRTSGGTNTGELFF.

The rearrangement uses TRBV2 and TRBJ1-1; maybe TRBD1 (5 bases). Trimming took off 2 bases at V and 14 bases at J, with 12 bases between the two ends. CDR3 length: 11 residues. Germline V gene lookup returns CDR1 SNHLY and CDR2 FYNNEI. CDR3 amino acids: CASSETGGDFF. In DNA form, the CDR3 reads TGTGCCAGCAGTGAAACGGGGGGGGACTTCTTT.

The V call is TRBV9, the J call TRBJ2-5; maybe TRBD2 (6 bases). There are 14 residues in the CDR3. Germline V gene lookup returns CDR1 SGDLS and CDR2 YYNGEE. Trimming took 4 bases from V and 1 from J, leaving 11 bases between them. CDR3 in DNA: TGTGCCAGCAGCCCCCGCGGGATCCAAGAGACCCAGTACTTC. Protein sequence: CASSPRGIQETQYF.

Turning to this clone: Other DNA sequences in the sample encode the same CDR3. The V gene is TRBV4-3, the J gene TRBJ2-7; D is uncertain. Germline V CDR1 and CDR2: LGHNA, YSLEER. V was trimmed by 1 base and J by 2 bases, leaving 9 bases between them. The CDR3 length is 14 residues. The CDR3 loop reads CASSQGTGTYEQYF. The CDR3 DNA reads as TGCGCCAGCAGCCAAGGAACGGGTACCTACGAGCAGTACTTC.

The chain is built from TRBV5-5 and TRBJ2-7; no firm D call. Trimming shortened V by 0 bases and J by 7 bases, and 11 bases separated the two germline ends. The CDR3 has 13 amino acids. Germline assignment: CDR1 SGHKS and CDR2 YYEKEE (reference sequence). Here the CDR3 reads CASSLVYLGEQYF. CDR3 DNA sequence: TGTGCCAGCAGCTTGGTTTACCTCGGGGAGCAGTACTTC. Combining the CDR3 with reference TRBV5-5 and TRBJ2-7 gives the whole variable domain DAGVTQSPTHLIKTRGQQVTLRCSPISGHKSVSWYQQVLGQGPQFIFQYYEKEERGRGNFPDRFSARQFPNYSSELNVNALLLGDSALYLCASSLVYLGEQYFGPGTRLTVT.

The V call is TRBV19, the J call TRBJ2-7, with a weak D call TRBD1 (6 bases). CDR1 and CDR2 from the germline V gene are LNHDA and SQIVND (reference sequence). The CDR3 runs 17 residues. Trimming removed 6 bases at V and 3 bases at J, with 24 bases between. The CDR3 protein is CASSIGDRAGVLYEQYF. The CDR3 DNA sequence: TGTGCCAGTAGCATCGGGGATCGGGCAGGGGTCCTCTACGAGCAGTACTTC. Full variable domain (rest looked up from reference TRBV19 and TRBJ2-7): DGGITQSPKYLFRKEGQNVTLSCEQNLNHDAMYWYRQDPGQGLRLIYYSQIVNDFQKGDIAEGYSVSREKKESFPLTVTSAQKNPTAFYLCASSIGDRAGVLYEQYFGPGTRLTVT.